This TCR beta chain was captured in a study of T-cell reconstitution after alpha-beta-depleted transplantation in children. The study, taken as a whole, reports: In patients about two months after transplant, alpha-beta T cells reportedly arose from several hundred expanded graft clones. At day 60, the high TCRbeta diversity found in some patients originated from recipient T cells and thymic progenitors that had survived.

The table lists this clonotype with a few counts. Its antigen is undetermined. Germline assignment: CDR1 MNHEY and CDR2 SVGAGI. Deletions cut 3 bases from V and 7 bases from J, with 7 bases between. The CDR3 consists of 11 residues. Construction of the TCRbeta library involved unique molecular identifiers. A single record per CDR3 protein comes from TCRdb applying MiXCR to the PCR reads. The sample shows over 150,000 distinct CDR3 sequences, approximately 6.9% of them seen only once. The sequence derives from a boy aged 2 to 10 with acute lymphoblastic leukemia, due to receive a stem cell transplant. Sequences were derived from PBMCs, sampled before TCRalphabeta/CD19-depleted stem cell transplant. V gene TRBV6-5 combines with J gene TRBJ2-7; no clear D. The CDR3 loop reads CASSYVGEQYF. As DNA, the CDR3 is TGTGCCAGCAGTTATGTTGGAGAGCAGTACTTC.